The rows below give T cell receptor beta chains drawn from one sample of a study of cytomegalovirus exposure and HLA in healthy donors. Sequencing was performed with immunoSEQ multiplex PCR; in TCRdb, only in-frame clones are kept and a portion is missing. Of about 200,000 clones in the sample, around four fifths were seen once. Material for sequencing was PBMCs. The source is a woman in her thirties or forties in good health and CMV-seronegative. Both conserved end residues are part of each CDR3. Fields, in order: V gene, J gene, clone size, D gene, CDR3 protein, CDR3 DNA. A D gene is named only where the DNA matches it firmly. A row's size may be missing; if present it is once, few, many or a size class.

V gene: TRBV19
J gene: TRBJ2-7
clone size: -
D gene: TRBD1
CDR3 protein: CASSRQGDEQYF
CDR3 DNA: TGTGCCAGTAGTAGACAGGGAGACGAGCAGTACTTC

V gene: TRBV5-1
J gene: TRBJ1-1
clone size: few
D gene: -
CDR3 protein: CASSLRELRGNTEAFF
CDR3 DNA: TGCGCCAGCAGCTTGAGGGAGCTTCGGGGTAACACTGAAGCTTTCTTT

V gene: TRBV27
J gene: TRBJ1-3
clone size: -
D gene: TRBD1
CDR3 protein: CASRGQGASGNTIYF
CDR3 DNA: TGTGCCAGCAGGGGGCAGGGGGCGAGTGGAAACACCATATATTTT

V gene: TRBV9
J gene: TRBJ2-1
clone size: -
D gene: TRBD2
CDR3 protein: CASSVGGGVTYNEQFF
CDR3 DNA: TGTGCCAGCAGCGTGGGGGGAGGGGTAACCTACAATGAGCAGTTCTTC

V gene: TRBV27
J gene: TRBJ2-1
clone size: -
D gene: TRBD1
CDR3 protein: CASWTGNEQFF
CDR3 DNA: TGTGCCTCGTGGACAGGGAATGAGCAGTTCTTC

V gene: TRBV19
J gene: TRBJ1-5
clone size: -
D gene: TRBD1
CDR3 protein: CASSIETGGQPQHF
CDR3 DNA: TGTGCCAGTAGTATAGAGACAGGGGGTCAGCCCCAGCATTTT

V gene: TRBV13
J gene: TRBJ1-1
clone size: -
D gene: -
CDR3 protein: CASSLRGNTEAFF
CDR3 DNA: TGTGCCAGCAGCTTACGGGGAAACACTGAAGCTTTCTTT

V gene: TRBV18
J gene: TRBJ1-3
clone size: -
D gene: -
CDR3 protein: CASSEQGNTIYF
CDR3 DNA: TGTGCCAGCTCAGAACAGGGAAACACCATATATTTT

V gene: TRBV11-3
J gene: TRBJ2-5
clone size: -
D gene: -
CDR3 protein: CASSFGPQETQYF
CDR3 DNA: TGTGCCAGCAGCTTTGGCCCTCAAGAGACCCAGTACTTC

V gene: TRBV30
J gene: TRBJ1-1
clone size: -
D gene: -
CDR3 protein: CAWSTARVLIMNTEAFF
CDR3 DNA: TGTGCCTGGAGTACCGCCAGGGTCCTGATAATGAACACTGAAGCTTTCTTT

V gene: TRBV2
J gene: TRBJ2-5
clone size: once
D gene: -
CDR3 protein: CASSSDSRETQYF
CDR3 DNA: TGTGCCAGCAGTTCTGACAGCCGGGAGACCCAGTACTTC

V gene: TRBV4-1
J gene: TRBJ1-1
clone size: -
D gene: -
CDR3 protein: CASSHLRRDTEAFF
CDR3 DNA: TGCGCCAGCAGCCATCTACGACGGGACACTGAAGCTTTCTTT

V gene: TRBV29-1
J gene: TRBJ2-7
clone size: -
D gene: TRBD1
CDR3 protein: CSVPGQGVEQYF
CDR3 DNA: TGCAGCGTCCCGGGACAGGGGGTGGAGCAGTACTTC

V gene: TRBV7-2
J gene: TRBJ2-2
clone size: -
D gene: -
CDR3 protein: CASTVPNTGELFF
CDR3 DNA: TGTGCCAGCACAGTTCCAAACACCGGGGAGCTGTTTTTT

V gene: TRBV7-3
J gene: TRBJ2-2
clone size: few
D gene: TRBD1
CDR3 protein: CASRFNQGANTGELFF
CDR3 DNA: TGTGCCAGCAGATTCAACCAGGGGGCAAATACCGGGGAGCTGTTTTTT